These T cell receptor beta chains were read from a single sample in a study of cytomegalovirus exposure and HLA in healthy donors. Assay used: immunoSEQ multiplex PCR; TCRdb lists only in-frame clones, some missing. This sample yields over 120,000 clones, of which 87% are seen a single time; less than 5.5% belongs to the top ten. Material: PBMCs. The receptors originated from a man between 18 and 35 years old in good health and CMV-seropositive. CDR3s leave out the opening cysteine and the closing phenylalanine or tryptophan. The order of the fields is J gene, clone size, V gene, CDR3 protein. Clone size is not always given. Where it is, it says once, few, many or a class for expanded clones.

TRBJ2-6	.	TRBV6-1	ASTVSGANVLT
TRBJ1-2	.	TRBV27	ASSQHRTGNYGYT
TRBJ2-7	once	TRBV6-1	ASSVGTGSYEQY
TRBJ2-5	.	TRBV6-1	ASSGLAGGQETQY
TRBJ2-7	.	TRBV4-2	ASSQDVGVGQFYEQY
TRBJ2-7	.	TRBV5-1	ASSLGDSSYEQY
TRBJ2-1	.	TRBV2	ASSEVMVSGNEQF
TRBJ1-2	once	TRBV15	ATSDRNQDGYT
TRBJ2-1	.	TRBV5-4	ASSIPTSGPYNEQF
TRBJ2-7	.	TRBV27	ASKVGGSFYEQY
TRBJ1-5	.	TRBV7-2	ASSSKGQSNQPQH
TRBJ2-1	few	TRBV19	ASSSLRGGLEQF
TRBJ2-7	.	TRBV29-1	SAETGSDEQY
TRBJ2-5	.	TRBV28	ASSLGTGYPETQY
TRBJ2-1	.	TRBV6-5	ASAKNSYNEQF
TRBJ2-4	few	TRBV27	ASSSLSTAKNIQY
TRBJ2-7	few	TRBV27	ASSSGQHYEQY
TRBJ1-2	.	TRBV5-1	ASSLGTGGGYT
TRBJ2-5	.	TRBV10-3	AIGLGAEETQY
TRBJ1-6	.	TRBV28	ASSSSGPGGVEPLH
TRBJ2-7	.	TRBV28	ASSLTGGSEQY
TRBJ2-5	once	TRBV30	AWTPGGGETQY
TRBJ1-2	.	TRBV4-2	ASSQAPGTGEYGYT
TRBJ1-3	.	TRBV11-2	ASSPGGLNSGNTIY
TRBJ1-2	.	TRBV5-1	ASSLEGESSGYT
TRBJ2-2	.	TRBV6-1	ATLGQGYTGELF
TRBJ1-3	.	TRBV19	ASRALGAGNTIY
TRBJ2-3	.	TRBV5-1	ASSLTTGSSLDTQY
TRBJ2-1	.	TRBV18	ASSPPQGREAAREQF
TRBJ2-5	.	TRBV7-8	ASSRLAGGRETQY
TRBJ2-7	.	TRBV5-4	ASSFGDSYEQY
TRBJ2-1	many	TRBV20-1	SARRATEQF
TRBJ2-1	.	TRBV5-6	ASIEQLSNEQF
TRBJ2-7	few	TRBV7-6	ASSGGGSREQY
TRBJ2-1	.	TRBV19	ASGGVAYNEQF
TRBJ1-2	.	TRBV28	ASSIGTASGYT
TRBJ1-6	few	TRBV6-5	ASSYSGQGHLH